Listed here are 7 T cell receptor beta chains from one sample, sequenced in a study of T cell responses to AZD1222 COVID-19 vaccine. The table came from immunoSEQ multiplex PCR; TCRdb's copy has only in-frame clones and leaves some out. The top ten clones hold approximately 4.7% of a sample with approximately 150,000 clones, 86% of them seen once. The specimen comprised peripheral blood, sampled 28 days after the second AZD1222 dose. The receptors come from an adult who received the AZD1222 COVID-19 vaccine.

The chain links TRBV7-9 to TRBJ2-3; a weak D match, TRBD2 (6 bases). CDR1 SEHNR and CDR2 FQNEAQ come from the germline V gene (reference sequence). V was trimmed by 11 bases and J by 0 bases, leaving 12 bases between them. The CDR3 is made up of 13 amino acids. CDR3 sequence reads: CAGGRGSTDTQYF. The CDR3 DNA follows: TGTGCCGGTGGTCGGGGGAGCACAGATACGCAGTATTTT.

This rearrangement joins TRBV14 to TRBJ1-5; D uncertain. This CDR3 has 20 residues. Trimming pared 1 base from V and 0 bases from J, leaving 22 bases between. Germline V lookup: CDR1 SGHDN, CDR2 FVKESK. This CDR3 reads CASSQAPGLRSGPSNQPQHF. The CDR3 bases are TGTGCCAGCAGCCAAGCCCCCGGTTTAAGGTCGGGCCCTAGCAATCAGCCCCAGCATTTT.

The chain carries TRBV15 and TRBJ1-1; a weak D match, TRBD1 (5 bases). The CDR3 has 15 amino acids. V was shortened by 0 bases and J by 1 base, with 9 bases between the two germline ends. Germline CDR1 LNHNV, CDR2 YYDKDF (reference sequence). This CDR3 reads CATSRDRGGNTEAFF. DNA of the CDR3: TGTGCCACCAGCAGAGACCGGGGGGGGAACACTGAAGCTTTCTTT.

The CDR3, as DNA: TGTGCCAGAAGCTTAGAGGGTGACACTGAAGCTTTCTTT. It yields the protein CARSLEGDTEAFF. The rearrangement joins TRBV7-5 to TRBJ1-1. TRBV7-5 counts as a pseudogene. The CDR3 runs to 13 residues.

This clone was recorded only once. The V gene is TRBV9, the J gene TRBJ2-7; 8 bases line up with TRBD1. Trimming cost V 0 bases and J 3 bases; bases outside gene matches: 8. The CDR3 is 16 amino acids. Germline CDR1 reads SGDLS; CDR2 reads YYNGEE. The DNA of the CDR3 is TGTGCCAGCAGCGTAGCTCCACAGGGGGGTATCTACGAGCAGTACTTC. Encoded protein: CASSVAPQGGIYEQYF.

The V gene is TRBV7-8, the J gene TRBJ1-1; D gene uncertain. Trimming removed 1 base at V and 9 bases at J, with 9 bases between. The CDR3 runs 12 residues. CDR1 SGHVS and CDR2 FQNEAQ come from the germline V gene. The CDR3: CASSLDPAQAFF. DNA of the CDR3: TGTGCCAGCAGCTTAGACCCGGCGCAAGCTTTCTTT.

The chain couples TRBV5-4 to TRBJ2-1, with D possibly being TRBD2 (7 bases). CDR3 length equals 13 residues. The V gene lost 10 bases and the J gene lost 4 bases, with 15 bases spanning the gap. The V gene's germline CDR1 is SGHNT and CDR2 YYREEE (reference sequence). CDR3 nucleotide sequence: TGTGCCTATGCGGGGGCCTCATACAATGAGCAGTTCTTC. The encoded protein is CAYAGASYNEQFF.